The present TCR beta chain was sequenced within a study of OX40 agonist ivuxolimab in advanced cancers. Study details: Anti-PD-1, anti-PD-L1 or anti-CTLA-4 therapy given earlier was allowed, and 35% to 50% had some. Among those treated, three patients had partial responses, one with hepatocellular carcinoma and two with cutaneous melanoma. Study outcomes and limitations: On average, CD8+ T cells had more expanded clones than CD4+.

Profiling relied on immunoSEQ multiplex PCR, and the TCRdb table lists in-frame clones only, not all of them. The table includes some 60,000 clones, roughly 80% detected once. A remark on this clone: Its antigen is currently unknown.

Germline CDR1 is SEHNR and CDR2 is FQNEAQ (reference sequence). The CDR3 has 15 amino acids. The trim removed 4 bases at V and 4 bases at J, leaving 7 bases unmatched. The gene calls are TRBV7-9 and TRBJ2-5; 9 nucleotides agree with TRBD2. The TCR was taken from an adult with an advanced solid tumor such as melanoma, head and neck, liver or kidney cancer. The specimen comprised CD4+ or CD8+ T cells sorted from blood, sampled in a trial of the OX40 agonist ivuxolimab. Here the CDR3 DNA reads TGTGCCAGCAGCTCTGGCGGGAGGGCCTTAGAGACCCAGTACTTC. Amino acid sequence: CASSSGGRALETQYF.